This TCR beta chain was retrieved from a study of PD-1 blockade in classical Hodgkin lymphoma. Findings and caveats of the study: It was reported that newly diagnosed patients had less baseline TCR diversity than healthy donors.

Time point meaning: cycle 4 day 1 (C4D1), after five to seven weeks of nivolumab. In every patient, relapse followed autologous stem cell transplantation, while exposure to brentuximab vedotin differed. Generated by immunoSEQ multiplex PCR, the TCRdb table keeps only in-frame clones and is missing some. The sample contains roughly 36,000 clones, around 80% of which appear only once. Within the sample, this clone is medium-sized. Its target is not known. Trimming at V came to 1 base and at J to 3 bases, leaving 1 base not matched to a gene. Looked up from germline, CDR1 is SGHRS and CDR2 is YFSETQ. CDR3 length equals 13 residues.

The source was peripheral blood mononuclear cells (PBMCs), collected before the fourth cycle of nivolumab. The rearrangement links TRBV5-1 to TRBJ2-7, with 7 bases that match TRBD1. The clonotype originates from a human donor with classical Hodgkin lymphoma. The CDR3 coding sequence is TGCGCCAGCAGCTTGAACAGGGGCTACGAGCAGTACTTC. Translated, it gives CASSLNRGYEQYF.